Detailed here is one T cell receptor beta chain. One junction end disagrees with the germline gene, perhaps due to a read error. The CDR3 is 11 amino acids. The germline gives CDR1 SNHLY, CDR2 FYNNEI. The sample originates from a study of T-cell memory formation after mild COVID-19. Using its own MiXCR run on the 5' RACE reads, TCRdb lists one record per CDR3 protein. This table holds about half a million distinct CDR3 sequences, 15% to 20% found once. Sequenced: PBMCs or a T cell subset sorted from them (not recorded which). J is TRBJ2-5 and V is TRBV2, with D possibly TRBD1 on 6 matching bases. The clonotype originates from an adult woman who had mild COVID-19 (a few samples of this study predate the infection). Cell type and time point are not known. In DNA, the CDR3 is TGTGCCAGCAGCTATCGGACAGCGAAAAACTTC. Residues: CASSYRTAKNF.